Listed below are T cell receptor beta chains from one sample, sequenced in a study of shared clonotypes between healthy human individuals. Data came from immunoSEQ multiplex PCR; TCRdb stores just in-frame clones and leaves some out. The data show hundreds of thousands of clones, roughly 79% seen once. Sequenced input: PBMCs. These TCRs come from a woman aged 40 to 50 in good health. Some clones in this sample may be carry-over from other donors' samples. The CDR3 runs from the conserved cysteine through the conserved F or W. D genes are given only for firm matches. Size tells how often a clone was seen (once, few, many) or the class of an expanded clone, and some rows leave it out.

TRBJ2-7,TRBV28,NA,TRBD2,CASSWVSGRLEQYF,TGTGCCAGCAGTTGGGTTAGCGGGAGACTCGAGCAGTACTTC
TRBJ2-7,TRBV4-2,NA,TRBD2,CASSPWVAGVEQYF,TGTGCCAGCAGCCCCTGGGTAGCGGGAGTCGAGCAGTACTTC
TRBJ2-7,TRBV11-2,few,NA,CASSLDPQVYEQYF,TGTGCCAGCAGCTTAGATCCGCAGGTATACGAGCAGTACTTC
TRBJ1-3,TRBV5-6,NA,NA,CASSLNRGAGNTIYF,TGTGCCAGCAGCTTAAATCGGGGTGCTGGAAACACCATATATTTT
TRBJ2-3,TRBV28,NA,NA,CASSLLVGGKGTDTQYF,TGTGCCAGCAGTTTATTGGTGGGCGGGAAGGGCACAGATACGCAGTATTTT
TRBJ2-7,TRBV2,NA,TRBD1,CASSRQGYNSYEQYF,TGTGCCAGCAGCCGACAGGGCTATAACTCCTACGAGCAGTACTTC
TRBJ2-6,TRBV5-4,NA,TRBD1,CASSPAGQGDISGANVLTF,TGTGCCAGCAGCCCGGCGGGACAGGGGGATATCTCTGGGGCCAACGTCCTGACTTTC
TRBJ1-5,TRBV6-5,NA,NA,CASSPGNQPQHF,TGTGCCAGCAGTCCAGGGAATCAGCCCCAGCATTTT
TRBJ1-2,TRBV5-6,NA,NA,CASSLTGRNYGYTF,TGTGCCAGCAGCTTGACAGGCCGCAACTATGGCTACACCTTC
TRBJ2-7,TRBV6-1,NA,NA,CASSPGEVGGREQYF,TGTGCCAGCAGCCCAGGGGAGGTGGGGGGTCGGGAGCAGTACTTC
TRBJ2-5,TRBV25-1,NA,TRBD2,CASSEDPGLAGVETQYF,TGTGCCAGCAGTGAGGACCCGGGACTAGCGGGAGTGGAGACCCAGTACTTC
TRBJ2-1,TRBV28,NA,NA,CASSQPRKRPGANNEQFF,TGTGCCAGCAGTCAGCCGCGGAAACGCCCGGGAGCGAACAATGAGCAGTTCTTC
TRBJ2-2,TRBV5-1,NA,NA,CASRTGTTNTGELFF,TGCGCCAGCCGGACCGGGACAACGAACACCGGGGAGCTGTTTTTT
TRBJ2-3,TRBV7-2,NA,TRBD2,CASSLGLAGADTQYF,TGTGCCAGCAGCTTGGGACTGGCGGGAGCAGATACGCAGTATTTT
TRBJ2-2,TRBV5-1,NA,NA,CASSLGATGELFF,TGCGCCAGCAGCTTGGGGGCCACCGGGGAGCTGTTTTTT
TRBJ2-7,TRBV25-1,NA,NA,CASSDGGNYEQYF,TGTGCCAGCAGTGATGGTGGAAACTACGAGCAGTACTTC
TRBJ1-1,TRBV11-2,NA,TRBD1,CASSLTTGAGNTEAFF,TGTGCCAGCAGCTTAACGACAGGGGCGGGGAACACTGAAGCTTTCTTT
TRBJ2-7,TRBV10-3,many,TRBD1,CAISGGQGARDEQYF,TGTGCCATCAGTGGGGGACAGGGGGCGAGGGACGAGCAGTACTTC
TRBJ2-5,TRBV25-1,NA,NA,CASSAGLPRETQYF,TGTGCCAGCAGTGCCGGACTACCCCGAGAGACCCAGTACTTC
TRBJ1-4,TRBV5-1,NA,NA,CASSLRTGGNEKLFF,TGCGCCAGCAGCTTGCGGACGGGAGGGAATGAAAAACTGTTTTTT
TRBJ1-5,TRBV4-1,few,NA,CASSQDRKKEKPQHF,TGCGCCAGCAGCCAAGATCGGAAGAAGGAGAAGCCCCAGCATTTT
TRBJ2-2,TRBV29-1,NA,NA,CSVGGGNIDTGELFF,TGCAGCGTTGGGGGCGGAAATATCGACACCGGGGAGCTGTTTTTT
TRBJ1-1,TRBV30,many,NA,CAWSIDSGTEAFF,TGTGCCTGGAGTATAGACAGTGGGACTGAAGCCTTCTTT
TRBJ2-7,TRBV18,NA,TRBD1,CASSPQGQGAEQYF,TGTGCCAGCTCACCACAGGGACAGGGGGCCGAGCAGTACTTC
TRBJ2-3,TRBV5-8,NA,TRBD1,CAGSSRAGGGTDTQYF,TGTGCCGGCAGCTCCAGAGCAGGGGGCGGCACAGATACGCAGTATTTT
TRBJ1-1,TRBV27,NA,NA,CASSPLGGWNTEAFF,TGTGCCAGCAGTCCCCTGGGGGGATGGAACACTGAAGCTTTCTTT
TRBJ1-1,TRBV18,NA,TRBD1,CASSPATGPPEAFF,TGTGCCAGCTCACCGGCGACAGGGCCCCCTGAAGCTTTCTTT
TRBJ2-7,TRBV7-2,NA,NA,CASSSLAAVYEQYF,TGTGCCAGCAGCTCCCTGGCCGCAGTCTACGAGCAGTACTTC
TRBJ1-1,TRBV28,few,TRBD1,CASRRQGPEAFF,TGTGCCAGCAGGAGACAGGGACCTGAAGCTTTCTTT
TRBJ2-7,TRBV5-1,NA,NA,CASSFKPELLREQYF,TGCGCCAGCAGCTTTAAGCCAGAGCTATTGAGGGAGCAGTACTTC
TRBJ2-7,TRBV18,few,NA,CASSPSYRSLEQYF,TGTGCCAGCTCCCCATCGTACAGATCCCTTGAGCAGTACTTC
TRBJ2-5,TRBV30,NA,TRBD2,CACSRLAVETQYF,TGTGCCTGCAGTCGACTAGCGGTAGAGACCCAGTACTTC
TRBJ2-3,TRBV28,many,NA,CASSSQTDTQYF,TGTGCCAGCAGTTCGCAAACAGATACGCAGTATTTT
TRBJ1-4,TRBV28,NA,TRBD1,CASSTQGAGDEKLFF,TGTGCCAGCAGTACCCAGGGGGCGGGGGATGAAAAACTGTTTTTT
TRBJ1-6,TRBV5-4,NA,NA,CASSSRQGRYSPLHF,TGTGCCAGCAGCTCCCGGCAGGGGAGGTATTCACCCCTCCACTTT
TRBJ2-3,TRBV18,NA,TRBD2,CASSRSGGSTDTQYF,TGTGCCAGCTCACGTAGCGGGGGCAGCACAGATACGCAGTATTTT
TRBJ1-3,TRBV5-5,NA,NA,CASSPVGASGNTIYF,TGTGCCAGCAGCCCAGTGGGGGCCTCTGGAAACACCATATATTTT
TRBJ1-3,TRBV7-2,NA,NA,CATTVLSGNTIYF,TGTGCCACCACAGTCCTCTCTGGAAACACCATATATTTT
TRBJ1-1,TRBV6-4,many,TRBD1,CASSESTGGEYTEAFF,TGTGCCAGCAGTGAATCGACAGGGGGCGAGTACACTGAAGCTTTCTTT
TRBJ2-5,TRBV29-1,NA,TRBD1,CSVSGQGQETQYF,TGCAGCGTCTCCGGACAGGGGCAAGAGACCCAGTACTTC
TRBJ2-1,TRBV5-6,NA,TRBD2,CASSPLAGDNEQFF,TGTGCCAGCAGCCCATTAGCGGGGGACAATGAGCAGTTCTTC
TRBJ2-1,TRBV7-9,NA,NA,CASSPKGLRDNEQFF,TGTGCCAGCAGCCCAAAAGGGCTCCGAGACAATGAGCAGTTCTTC
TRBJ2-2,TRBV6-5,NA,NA,CASRGHANTGELFF,TGTGCCAGCCGGGGACATGCGAACACCGGGGAGCTGTTTTTT
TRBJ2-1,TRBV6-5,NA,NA,CASSFDGRIRDEQFF,TGTGCCAGCAGTTTCGACGGGCGTATCAGGGATGAGCAGTTCTTC
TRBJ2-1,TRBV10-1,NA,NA,CASSPGGPYNEQFF,TGCGCCAGCAGTCCCGGAGGCCCCTACAATGAGCAGTTCTTC
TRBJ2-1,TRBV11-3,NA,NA,CASSLGRWSEQFF,TGTGCCAGCAGCTTAGGGCGTTGGAGTGAGCAGTTCTTC
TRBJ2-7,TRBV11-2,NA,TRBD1,CASSLSTGTGGHEQYF,TGTGCCAGCAGCTTAAGTACCGGGACAGGGGGCCACGAGCAGTACTTC
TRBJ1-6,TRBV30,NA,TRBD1,CAWKVQGDQPLHF,TGTGCCTGGAAAGTACAGGGGGACCAACCCCTCCACTTT
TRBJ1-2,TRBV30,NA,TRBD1,CAWESGGLIYGYTF,TGTGCCTGGGAATCAGGGGGCTTGATCTATGGCTACACCTTC
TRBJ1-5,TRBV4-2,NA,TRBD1,CASSPQDRGDQPQHF,TGTGCCAGCAGCCCCCAGGACAGGGGGGATCAGCCCCAGCATTTT
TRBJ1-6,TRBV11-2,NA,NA,CASSWSNRGANSPLHF,TGTGCCAGCAGCTGGAGTAATCGGGGGGCAAATTCACCCCTCCACTTT
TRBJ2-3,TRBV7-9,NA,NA,CASSLAAGATDTQYF,TGTGCCAGCAGCTTGGCGGCGGGGGCCACAGATACGCAGTATTTT
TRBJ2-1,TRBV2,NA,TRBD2,CASSEETTGGPWEQFF,TGTGCCAGCAGTGAGGAAACGACGGGAGGGCCTTGGGAGCAGTTCTTC
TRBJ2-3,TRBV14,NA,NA,CASSHVGIGADTQYF,TGTGCCAGCAGCCACGTCGGGATCGGTGCAGATACGCAGTATTTT
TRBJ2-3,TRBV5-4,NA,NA,CASSLGGYTDTQYF,TGTGCCAGCAGCTTGGGCGGCTACACAGATACGCAGTATTTT
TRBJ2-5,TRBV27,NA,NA,CASRRWAQETQYF,TGTGCCAGCAGACGGTGGGCCCAAGAGACCCAGTACTTC
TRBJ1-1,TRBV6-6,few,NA,CASSYIGVNTEAFF,TGTGCCAGCAGTTACATCGGGGTGAACACTGAAGCTTTCTTT
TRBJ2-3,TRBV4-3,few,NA,CASKGTLGDTQYF,TGCGCCAGCAAGGGGACTCTGGGGGATACGCAGTATTTT
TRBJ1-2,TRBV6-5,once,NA,CASSYVDRLSGGYTF,TGTGCCAGCAGTTACGTGGACAGATTATCGGGTGGCTACACCTTC
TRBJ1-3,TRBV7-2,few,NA,CASSFGSIPSGNTIYF,TGTGCCAGCAGCTTCGGTTCAATTCCATCTGGAAACACCATATATTTT